Sequencing of this T cell receptor (beta chain) was carried out in a study of T cell responses to AZD1222 COVID-19 vaccine. Study-level results: Repertoires in all cases were sampled only once the peak T cell response had passed. Breadth and depth of Spike-specific TCRs rose after two AZD1222 doses. In a largely white British group with more females than males, clonal diversity was possibly underestimated.

The CDR3 has 13 residues. V gave up 3 bases and J gave up 5 bases; unmatched junction bases: 2. A single count supports this clone. Its antigen is not identified. Other DNA sequences in this specimen translate into the identical CDR3. Using immunoSEQ multiplex PCR, the repertoire was profiled, and TCRdb retains in-frame clones only, with some absent. In the table there are about 100,000 clones, approximately 84% of which are singletons. This receptor was obtained from an adult in good health. This sequence joins TRBV12-3 or TRBV12-4 and TRBJ1-1; TRBD1 aligns across 8 bases. The material sequenced was peripheral blood, taken on day 0 of AZD1222 vaccination. CDR3: CASSLYRGTEAFF. The DNA of the CDR3 is TGTGCCAGCAGTTTGTACAGGGGGACTGAAGCTTTCTTT.